This is a list of T cell receptor beta chains from one sample in a study of memory CD4+ T cells and cytomegalovirus serostatus. Only in-frame clones appear in the TCRdb table, and some are missing; sequencing was by immunoSEQ multiplex PCR. The sample includes roughly 76,000 clones, around 78% of them seen just once. The sequencing sample was made of memory CD4+ T cells from blood. Receptor source: an adult in good health and CMV-seropositive. Each CDR3 is given with its conserved first and last residue. The D gene is left open where the match is weak. Size is stated for part of the rows, as once, few or many counts, or as a class when the clone is expanded.

v_call: TRBV7-9; j_call: TRBJ1-1; d_call: NA; clone_size: few; cdr3_aa: CASSLVAAMNTEAFF; cdr3_nt: TGTGCCAGCAGCTTAGTAGCCGCCATGAACACTGAAGCTTTCTTT
v_call: TRBV18; j_call: TRBJ1-2; d_call: NA; clone_size: NA; cdr3_aa: CASSGGFGYGYTF; cdr3_nt: TGTGCCAGCTCAGGGGGCTTCGGGTATGGCTACACCTTC
v_call: TRBV19; j_call: TRBJ2-1; d_call: NA; clone_size: NA; cdr3_aa: CASSIVVRRAPDHEQFF; cdr3_nt: TGTGCCAGTAGTATAGTAGTAAGGAGGGCCCCCGACCATGAGCAGTTCTTC
v_call: TRBV5-6; j_call: TRBJ1-1; d_call: NA; clone_size: NA; cdr3_aa: CASSFMDEAFF; cdr3_nt: TGTGCCAGCAGCTTTATGGATGAAGCTTTCTTT
v_call: TRBV9; j_call: TRBJ2-2; d_call: NA; clone_size: NA; cdr3_aa: CASSVASRNTGELFF; cdr3_nt: TGTGCCAGCAGCGTGGCTAGCAGGAACACCGGGGAGCTGTTTTTT
v_call: TRBV10-3; j_call: TRBJ2-3; d_call: TRBD1; clone_size: few; cdr3_aa: CAISVEGARSTDTQYF; cdr3_nt: TGTGCCATCAGTGTTGAGGGGGCGAGAAGCACAGATACGCAGTATTTT
v_call: TRBV7-2; j_call: TRBJ1-2; d_call: NA; clone_size: NA; cdr3_aa: CASSRDGGEANYGYTF; cdr3_nt: TGTGCCAGCAGCCGAGACGGGGGGGAAGCTAACTATGGCTACACCTTC
v_call: TRBV5-5; j_call: TRBJ1-1; d_call: TRBD1; clone_size: few; cdr3_aa: CASSRGGQTKTEAFF; cdr3_nt: TGTGCCAGCAGCCGGGGGGGACAGACAAAAACTGAAGCTTTCTTT
v_call: TRBV7-9; j_call: TRBJ2-2; d_call: NA; clone_size: NA; cdr3_aa: CASSLDLAGIATGELFF; cdr3_nt: TGTGCCAGCAGCTTAGACCTCGCGGGTATTGCCACCGGGGAGCTGTTTTTT
v_call: TRBV6-1; j_call: TRBJ1-2; d_call: NA; clone_size: NA; cdr3_aa: CASSLDRNYGYTF; cdr3_nt: TGTGCCAGCAGTCTGGACAGAAACTATGGCTACACCTTC
v_call: TRBV6-5; j_call: TRBJ1-3; d_call: NA; clone_size: NA; cdr3_aa: CASEDFSGNTIYF; cdr3_nt: TGTGCCAGCGAGGACTTCTCTGGAAACACCATATATTTT
v_call: TRBV18; j_call: TRBJ1-2; d_call: NA; clone_size: NA; cdr3_aa: CASSRDYGYTF; cdr3_nt: TGTGCCAGCTCACGAGACTATGGCTACACCTTC
v_call: TRBV7-2; j_call: TRBJ1-5; d_call: NA; clone_size: once; cdr3_aa: CASSYRDGQPQHF; cdr3_nt: TGTGCCAGCAGCTACAGGGACGGTCAGCCCCAGCATTTT